The 9 T cell receptor beta chains given below trace back to one sample, sequenced in a study of T cell changes during pregnancy in multiple sclerosis. The assay was immunoSEQ multiplex PCR, and TCRdb's table has in-frame clones only and misses some. The sample contains tens of thousands of clones, roughly 86% of which appear only once. The sequencing here drew on peripheral blood, taken in the first trimester of pregnancy. These receptors all stem from a female donor with multiple sclerosis, enrolled in a pregnancy study.

This clone came up once. This chain links TRBV27 with TRBJ2-1; 10 nucleotides align to TRBD2. The CDR3 length is 17 residues. The germline CDR1 and CDR2 sequences are MNHEY and SMNVEV (reference sequence). The trim removed 3 bases at V and 5 bases at J, leaving 10 bases unmatched. CDR3 DNA: TGTGCCAGCAGTTTCGGACCTAGCGGGAGTTTCAACAATGAGCAGTTCTTC. Translation: CASSFGPSGSFNNEQFF.

V is TRBV5-6 and J is TRBJ1-4; D may be TRBD1 (6 bases). Trimming shortened V by 7 bases and J by 8 bases, and 21 bases separated the two germline ends. Germline V gives CDR1 SGHDT, CDR2 YYEEEE. The CDR3 has 15 amino acids. The CDR3 region has the DNA TGTGCCAGCTCTCCTGAGGGGACACCCCCGGAAAAACTGTTTTTT. It specifies CASSPEGTPPEKLFF.

The V call is TRBV5-4, the J call TRBJ2-7, with 9 bases aligning to TRBD2. V lost 3 bases to trimming and J lost 3 bases; unmatched junction nucleotides: 7. Germline V gene data show CDR1 as SGHNT and CDR2 as YYREEE (reference sequence). This CDR3 region has 15 residues. CDR3 in DNA: TGTGCCAGCAGCTATACCGGGACTAGCAGCTACGAGCAGTACTTC. Translation: CASSYTGTSSYEQYF.

V and J are TRBV28 and TRBJ1-5, with D unresolved. V was cut by 7 bases and J by 2 bases, with 9 bases left in between. Germline CDR1 is MDHEN and CDR2 is SYDVKM. The CDR3 runs to 13 residues. The CDR3, as DNA: TGTGCCAGCACCCCTAGTGGCAATCAGCCCCAGCATTTT. It translates to CASTPSGNQPQHF.

The chain has TRBV19 and TRBJ2-3; TRBD2 agrees at 7 bases. Germline assignment: CDR1 LNHDA and CDR2 SQIVND (reference sequence). The junction had 9 bases not matched to a gene; V was cut back by 6 bases and J by 6 bases. CDR3 length: 14 amino acids. CDR3 nucleotides: TGTGCCAGTAGGCCTGGGAGGGTGTACGATACGCAGTATTTT. This translates into CASRPGRVYDTQYF.

The chain has TRBV28 and TRBJ2-5; TRBD2 agrees at 10 bases. With 6 bases clipped from V and 3 bases from J, the junction kept 16 bases outside the gene matches. Germline CDR1 reads MDHEN; CDR2 reads SYDVKM. This CDR3 has 18 amino acids. CDR3 in DNA: TGTGCCAGCAGCCTTAGGTATACTAGCGGGATAATTGAAGAGACCCAGTACTTC. Protein sequence: CASSLRYTSGIIEETQYF.

The chain joins TRBV18 to TRBJ2-3; possible D gene TRBD2, 6 bases. The CDR3 sequence is 14 residues long. V lost 6 bases, J lost 5 bases, and 15 bases lay in between. Germline lookup yields CDR1 KGHSH and CDR2 LQKENI. CDR3 amino acids: CASSLTSIQDTQYF. CDR3 in DNA: TGTGCCAGCTCCCTTACTAGCATTCAAGATACGCAGTATTTT.

The rearrangement joins TRBV14 to TRBJ1-4; unclear D gene. V was pared by 1 base and J by 8 bases, with 5 bases between. Germline CDR1 and CDR2: SGHDN and FVKESK. The CDR3 consists of 12 residues. The CDR3 spells CASSQAGEKLFF. The CDR3 coding sequence is TGTGCCAGCAGCCAAGCCGGGGAAAAACTGTTTTTT.

The chain is built from TRBV11-2 and TRBJ1-4, with 9 bases matching TRBD1. Germline CDR1 SGHAT, CDR2 FQNNGV. The CDR3 has 14 residues. V lost 5 bases to trimming and J lost 8 bases; unmatched junction nucleotides: 6. The CDR3 coding sequence is TGTGCCAGCAGCGTCACAGGGGGCGGGGAAAAACTGTTTTTT. Protein product: CASSVTGGGEKLFF.